This T cell receptor beta chain was found in a study of OX40 agonist ivuxolimab in advanced cancers. Study as a whole: Patients were dosed intravenously with ivuxolimab at 0.01 to 10 mg/kg every 2 weeks. Previous treatment with anti-PD-1, anti-PD-L1 or anti-CTLA-4 therapy was allowed; less than 45% had received some.

TCRdb's table, derived via immunoSEQ multiplex PCR, lists solely in-frame clones and lacks some. The table records about 79,000 clones, over 80% of them present only once. The CDR3 is made up of 15 amino acids. The V and J ends lost 5 bases and 6 bases respectively, with 17 bases between them. Germline CDR1 SNHLY, CDR2 FYNNEI. Findings and caveats of the study: Blood T cells, both CD4+ and CD8+, expanded clonally by week 6 at 0.1 to 3.0 mg/kg. Among expanded peripheral T cells, antigen specificity went undetermined.

A note on this clone: What it binds is unknown.

The starting material was CD4+ or CD8+ T cells sorted from blood, obtained in a trial of the OX40 agonist ivuxolimab. The genes are TRBV2 and TRBJ1-5; TRBD1 might be the D (6 bases). This TCR came from an adult with an advanced solid tumor such as melanoma, head and neck, liver or kidney cancer. CDR3 region: CASSLGDTFFQPQHF. CDR3 DNA: TGTGCCAGCAGTCTCGGGGACACTTTCTTTCAGCCCCAGCATTTT.